This TCR beta chain comes out of a study of cytomegalovirus exposure and HLA in healthy donors. Study-wide context: The 130 or so validation repertoires and the roughly 690 first-cohort repertoires shared a platform, a later analysis reported.

In regard to this clone: In the same sample, other DNA sequences code for this CDR3.

The V and J ends lost 3 bases and 5 bases, in that order; junction bases with no gene match: 1. CDR1 is SQVTM and CDR2 is ANQGSEA in the germline V gene. There are 11 residues in the CDR3. The repertoire was sequenced with immunoSEQ multiplex PCR; TCRdb's copy has only in-frame clones and lacks some. The sample has under 150,000 clones, just over 85% seen once; the top ten hold over 6.5%. The receptor's source is a woman under 30 in good health and CMV-seropositive. V and J are TRBV29-1 and TRBJ2-7; TRBD1 matches 7 bases. Sequenced material: PBMCs. The CDR3 DNA reads as TGCAGCGTTGAGACAGGGAACGAGCAGTACTTC. Translation gives CSVETGNEQYF.